This T cell receptor beta chain was sequenced for a study of T cells expressing NK-cell markers. In the study overall: Researchers got TCR beta repertoires out of sorted CD3+CD56+NKG2C+, CD3+CD56+NKG2C- and CD3+CD56-NKG2C+ T cells. Notes on the study in general: Dominant NKG2C+ clonotype frequencies of roughly 1.0-8% of CD8+ T cells were measured in more than 5 donors. These clonotypes additionally ranked first within the CD3+CD56-NKG2C+ fraction of a few donors.

UMIs were included in TCR beta cDNA generated by 5'RACE template switching. TCRdb reprocessed the 5' RACE reads and stores each CDR3 protein as one record, lacking DNA. This table lists 130,000 to 150,000 distinct CDR3 sequences. The CDR3 is 15 amino acids. Germline CDR1 and CDR2: SGHAT and FQNNGV. A word on this clonotype: Its target is not known.

Material: blood T cells: a sorted CD56 or NKG2C T cell subset, CD4+ or CD8+ T cells, or bulk PBMC T cells (not recorded which). The rearrangement joins TRBV11-2 to TRBJ2-7; the D call from TCRdb, TRBD2, cannot be confirmed without DNA. This TCR was recovered from a man aged 18-30 years in good health. CDR3 loop: CASSTFRTSGYEQYF.